These 22 T cell receptor beta chains were sequenced from one sample in a study of regulatory T cells in long-lasting Graves disease. Time point specified: persistent/refractory GD, antithyroid drugs over 5 years with positive TRAb. Preparation of the TCR library used RNA extracted from PBMCs. Researchers made TCR beta libraries by using iRepertoire HTBI primers and running Arm-PCR on CDR3 regions. TCRdb re-called the multiplex PCR reads with MiXCR, one entry per CDR3 protein. Here the sample spans 400,000 to 500,000 distinct CDR3 sequences, under 25% being singletons. Specimen: peripheral blood mononuclear cells (PBMCs), collected when the disease was refractory, from a patient treated with antithyroid drugs. The receptors stem from a female donor with Graves disease.

This clonotype was counted only a few times. CDR3 coding DNA: TGTGCCACCAGTGACCGCGACGGATTCTATGGCTACACCTTC. This sequence encodes CATSDRDGFYGYTF. The chain combines TRBV24-1 with TRBJ1-2; the D is unclear. The CDR3 runs to 14 residues. Germline lookup yields CDR1 KGHDR and CDR2 SFDVKD. Trimming pared 4 bases from V and 4 bases from J, leaving 12 bases between.

V usage is TRBV29-1 and J usage is TRBJ2-1; 7 bases map to TRBD2. The length of the CDR3 is 13 residues. Germline V lookup: CDR1 SQVTM, CDR2 ANQGSEA. V lost 4 bases to trimming and J lost 5 bases; unmatched junction nucleotides: 5. The CDR3 here is CSVAQRGNNEQFF. As DNA, the CDR3 is TGCAGCGTTGCACAGCGGGGTAACAATGAGCAGTTCTTC.

This clonotype appeared many times. The rearrangement uses TRBV2 and TRBJ1-1, with 7 nucleotides matching TRBD1. The CDR3 has 15 amino acids. The V gene end was trimmed by 2 bases and the J gene end by 2 bases; junction bases not matched to a gene: 5. Germline assignment: CDR1 SNHLY and CDR2 FYNNEI. The CDR3 sequence: CASSESGTVNTEAFF. CDR3 nucleotide sequence: TGTGCCAGCAGTGAATCCGGGACAGTCAACACTGAAGCTTTCTTT.

The CDR3 region has the DNA TGTGCCAGCAGAGCCGGGACAGTAGGCGAGCAGTACTTC. Its protein is CASRAGTVGEQYF. The genes are TRBV27 and TRBJ2-7; 7 bases line up with TRBD1. The germline CDR1 and CDR2 sequences are MNHEY and SMNVEV (reference sequence). The V and J ends lost 6 bases and 6 bases, in that order; junction bases with no gene match: 8. The CDR3 sequence is 13 residues long.

This chain links TRBV4-2 with TRBJ2-7; possible D gene TRBD2, 5 bases. The V end was cut by 3 bases, the J end by 6 bases, with 12 bases between. Looked up from germline, CDR1 is LGHNA and CDR2 is YNFKEQ. CDR3 size: 13 residues. For the CDR3, the DNA is TGTGCCAGCAGCCAGGGAGACTCCCGCGAGCAGTACTTC. Its protein is CASSQGDSREQYF.

The chain has TRBV20-1 and TRBJ2-7, with 7 bases matching TRBD2. J lost 9 bases, V lost 7 bases, and 9 bases had no gene match. Germline lookup yields CDR1 DFQATT and CDR2 SNEGSKA (reference sequence). The CDR3 length is 11 residues. CDR3 sequence (DNA): TGCAGTGTTACAACTAGCGTTCGGCAGTACTTC. Protein: CSVTTSVRQYF.

The table lists this clonotype with many counts. The gene calls are TRBV28 and TRBJ1-2; 10 bases line up with TRBD1. The CDR3 loop spans 15 amino acids. Germline loops: CDR1 MDHEN, CDR2 SYDVKM. The junction had 6 bases not matched to a gene; V was cut back by 5 bases and J by 3 bases. The CDR3 bases are TGTGCCAGCAGTGCCGGGACAGGGGACCACTATGGCTACACCTTC. The encoded protein is CASSAGTGDHYGYTF.

The CDR3 here is CSAHTSGSFEQYF. The DNA for the CDR3 is TGCAGCGCTCATACTAGCGGGAGTTTCGAGCAGTACTTC. The V call is TRBV29-1, the J call TRBJ2-7; the match to TRBD2 covers 11 bases. Germline trimming cut 7 bases from V and 6 bases from J; bases unmatched to any gene: 8. The V gene's germline CDR1 is SQVTM and CDR2 ANQGSEA. The CDR3 is 13 residues long.

There are many counts of this clonotype. J is TRBJ2-5 and V is TRBV10-3; 10 bases line up with TRBD2. The J segment lost 5 bases and the V segment lost 2 bases, leaving 8 bases of the junction unmatched. This CDR3 is 16 amino acids long. Per germline, CDR1 ENHRY and CDR2 SYGVKD. CDR3 sequence: CAISEPQREGLETQYF. The CDR3 DNA follows: TGTGCCATCAGTGAGCCCCAGCGGGAGGGCCTCGAGACCCAGTACTTC.

This clonotype was recorded many times. The chain uses TRBV7-9 and TRBJ2-7; no definite D call. Trimming took 4 bases from V and 2 from J, leaving 12 bases between them. The CDR3 runs to 14 residues. Germline CDR1 and CDR2: SEHNR and FQNEAQ (reference sequence). In DNA, the CDR3 is TGTGCCAGCAGCTCGGGTACCATTACCTACGAGCAGTACTTC. Translating it yields CASSSGTITYEQYF.

This clonotype occurred many times. The rearrangement links TRBV30 to TRBJ2-5; 11 bases are a match to TRBD1. This CDR3 comprises 14 residues. The germline V gene has CDR1 GTSNPN and CDR2 SVGIG (reference sequence). V trimming: 3 bases; J trimming: 1 base; junction bases outside the gene matches: 1. The CDR3 is CAWSGTGGQETQYF. In nucleotides, the CDR3 is TGTGCCTGGAGCGGGACAGGGGGCCAAGAGACCCAGTACTTC.

This chain uses TRBV5-5 with TRBJ2-3; D unclear. Between the trimmed V and J ends, which lost 1 base and 1 base, there was a span of 13 bases. Per germline, CDR1 SGHKS and CDR2 YYEKEE (reference sequence). This CDR3 spans 16 amino acids. The CDR3 coding sequence is TGTGCCAGCAGCTTGCATGCGGTTACCCGCACAGATACGCAGTATTTT. It is translated as CASSLHAVTRTDTQYF.

This clonotype was seen repeatedly, ten times or more. The chain carries TRBV28 and TRBJ1-5; TRBD1 might be the D (5 bases). Germline lookup yields CDR1 MDHEN and CDR2 SYDVKM. CDR3 size: 14 residues. V was clipped by 3 bases and J by 7 bases, with 13 bases between them. In DNA form, the CDR3 reads TGTGCCAGCAGTTTGCCGGGGGGATCCCAGCCCCAGCATTTT. It specifies CASSLPGGSQPQHF.

The V gene is TRBV7-2, the J gene TRBJ2-5; D may be TRBD2 (5 bases). The DNA matches TRBJ2-1 better at its end, which makes the J call doubtful. Germline values: CDR1 SGHTA, CDR2 FQGNSA. The length of the CDR3 is 13 residues. The CDR3 sequence is CASRLPGDNEQFF. CDR3 bases: TGTGCCAGCAGACTACCCGGGGACAATGAGCAGTTCTTC.

About this clonotype: One end of the junction fails to match germline, which may point to a read error. V usage is TRBV27 and J usage is TRBJ2-5, with D perhaps assigned TRBD1 or TRBD2 (5 bases each). Germline loops: CDR1 MNHEY, CDR2 SMNVEV (reference sequence). This CDR3 contains 14 residues. CDR3: CVSSPWDGQETQYF. The CDR3 bases are TGTGTCAGCAGTCCCTGGGACGGCCAAGAGACCCAGTACTTC.

The count of this clonotype is one. The V call is TRBV5-6, the J call TRBJ2-2, with D possibly being TRBD2 (6 bases). Germline CDR1 SGHDT, CDR2 YYEEEE. The CDR3 is 15 residues long. The V end lost 3 bases, the J end lost 7 bases, and 16 bases lay between the germline ends. The CDR3 is CASSYRLVFGGELFF. CDR3 nucleotide sequence: TGTGCCAGCAGCTACCGACTAGTTTTTGGCGGGGAGCTGTTTTTT.

V and J are TRBV27 and TRBJ1-1; 7 bases map to TRBD1. This CDR3 has 13 residues. Trimming removed 9 bases from V and 0 bases from J; junction bases left unmatched: 4. CDR1 and CDR2 from the germline V gene are MNHEY and SMNVEV (reference sequence). The CDR3 spells CASKQGMNTEAFF. The CDR3, as DNA: TGTGCCAGTAAACAGGGGATGAACACTGAAGCTTTCTTT.

This clonotype appeared once. Being one base from a much bigger clone, this may be a read error. The CDR3 DNA reads as TGTGCCAACAGCCCAGTCATCGATTGGCTAGCGGGAAGAGAGACCCAGTACTTC. Protein sequence: CANSPVIDWLAGRETQYF. The chain employs TRBV3-1 and TRBJ2-5; 9 bases agree with TRBD2. Germline CDR1 reads LGHDT; CDR2 reads YNNKEL (reference sequence). CDR3 length: 18 residues.

Ten or more counts support this clonotype. Here the CDR3 reads CASSLAQRRKAFF. CDR3 DNA sequence: TGTGCCAGCAGCTTAGCCCAGAGGCGGAAAGCTTTCTTT. The gene calls are TRBV7-2 and TRBJ1-1; D unresolved. V was trimmed by 0 bases and J by 9 bases, leaving 11 bases between them. The CDR3 runs 13 residues. CDR1 and CDR2 from the germline V gene are SGHTA and FQGNSA.

This clonotype was recorded at least ten times. V usage is TRBV10-3 and J usage is TRBJ2-7; tentatively, D is TRBD1 or TRBD2 (5 bases each). The V end was cut by 6 bases, the J end by 6 bases, with 21 bases between. CDR1 and CDR2 from the germline V gene are ENHRY and SYGVKD. This CDR3 has 15 amino acids. CDR3 coding DNA: TGTGCCATCAGGAGCCGGGACGAGCCTACGTTCGAGCAGTACTTC. Translating it yields CAIRSRDEPTFEQYF.

This clonotype was observed at least ten times. The chain employs TRBV18 and TRBJ2-4, with D uncertain. This CDR3 comprises 14 residues. V was clipped by 1 base and J by 2 bases, with 6 bases between them. CDR1 and CDR2 (germline): KGHSH, LQKENI. The CDR3 sequence is CASSPLQTKNIQYF. As DNA, the CDR3 is TGTGCCAGCTCACCACTCCAGACCAAAAACATTCAGTACTTC.

Many counts were recorded for this clonotype. V gene TRBV30 combines with J gene TRBJ1-1; D gene ambiguous. The CDR3 consists of 14 residues. The ends were cut back, 0 bases at V and 5 bases at J, with 13 bases in the middle. Germline-derived CDR1 and CDR2 are GTSNPN and SVGIG (reference sequence). CDR3 in amino acids: CAWSVGGSRTEAFF. DNA for the CDR3: TGTGCCTGGAGTGTCGGCGGATCAAGAACTGAAGCTTTCTTT.